This T cell receptor (beta chain) comes out of a study of regulatory dendritic cells for organ transplantation. Unmatched junction bases numbered 14, after V lost 7 bases and J lost 7 bases. The CDR3 contains 16 residues. CDR1 SGHAT and CDR2 FQNNGV come from the germline V gene. Libraries were prepared by immunoSEQ multiplex PCR; TCRdb keeps only in-frame clonotypes and omits some of them. This table holds 30,000 to 35,000 clones, roughly nine tenths found once. This clone has just one count. The J gene is TRBJ1-2, the V gene TRBV11-2; 11 nucleotides align to TRBD1. The clonotype originates from a human donor in good health. Material for sequencing was naive CD4+ T cells from blood. Subset noted: CD45RA+ naive T cells. CDR3 DNA sequence: TGTGCCAGCAACGCCTTTGGGACAGGGGGACAAAGTGGCTACACCTTC. Translation gives CASNAFGTGGQSGYTF.